This is a list of T cell receptor beta chains from one sample in a study of blood T cell repertoires in COVID-19. Clones were read by immunoSEQ multiplex PCR, and TCRdb kept only the in-frame ones, dropping some. Of approximately 150,000 clones listed, approximately 80% are singletons. Source material: peripheral blood. The receptors here all came from a man aged 70 or older who had recovered from COVID-19. CDR3s include the opening cysteine and the closing phenylalanine or tryptophan. D genes are given only for firm matches. For some rows the clone size is stated as once, few or many, or as a class when expanded; others skip it.

j_call	v_call	d_call	clone_size	cdr3_aa	cdr3_nt
TRBJ1-1	TRBV29-1	TRBD1	.	CSVSRDRGNVGGAFF	TGCAGCGTTTCCCGGGACAGGGGAAACGTGGGGGGAGCTTTCTTT
TRBJ1-2	TRBV10-2	TRBD1	once	CASSGATGGSGGYTF	TGCGCCAGCAGTGGAGCGACAGGGGGTAGCGGGGGCTACACCTTC
TRBJ2-3	TRBV11-2	.	.	CASSLLTQGVDTQYF	TGTGCCAGCAGCTTGTTGACACAAGGGGTGGATACGCAGTATTTT
TRBJ2-7	TRBV6-5	.	.	CASSQTWSRDYEQYF	TGTGCCAGCAGTCAGACATGGTCCCGCGACTACGAGCAGTACTTC
TRBJ2-7	TRBV11-2	.	.	CASSLDSGSGYEQYF	TGTGCCAGCAGCTTAGACTCCGGGAGTGGCTACGAGCAGTACTTC
TRBJ2-3	TRBV10-2	TRBD2	.	CASSDQRDGDTQYF	TGCGCCAGCAGTGACCAGCGGGACGGTGATACGCAGTATTTT
TRBJ2-7	TRBV5-1	TRBD2	once	CASSTRGGAYEQYF	TGCGCCAGCAGCACTCGGGGGGGCGCTTACGAGCAGTACTTC
TRBJ1-1	TRBV7-8	.	.	CASSLGYFREDTEAFF	TGTGCCAGCAGCTTAGGTTATTTCAGGGAGGACACTGAAGCTTTCTTT
TRBJ2-5	TRBV25-1	TRBD1	.	CASSGPTGKTQYF	TGTGCCAGCAGTGGGCCGACAGGGAAGACCCAGTACTTC
TRBJ2-6	TRBV2	.	.	CASTLGANVLTF	TGTGCCAGCACACTCGGGGCCAACGTCCTGACTTTC
TRBJ2-5	TRBV5-3	TRBD2	.	CARSPPGLPAPGLEFGTQYF	TGTGCCAGAAGCCCACCGGGACTACCAGCCCCAGGGTTAGAGTTTGGGACCCAGTACTTC
TRBJ2-5	TRBV9	.	.	CASSGDIYGETQYF	TGTGCCAGCAGCGGCGATATTTACGGGGAGACCCAGTACTTC
TRBJ1-5	TRBV10-1	.	few	CADENRDNEQPQHF	TGCGCCGACGAGAACCGGGACAACGAGCAGCCCCAGCATTTT
TRBJ2-7	TRBV3-1/TRBV3-2	TRBD2	.	CASSQESSSGSIGQYF	TGTGCCAGCAGCCAAGAAAGCTCTAGCGGGAGTATCGGGCAGTACTTC
TRBJ1-2	TRBV19	TRBD1	.	CASSLQGSRYTF	TGTGCCAGTAGTTTACAGGGGTCGAGGTACACCTTC